The 19 T cell receptor beta chains below come from one sample, sequenced in a study of cytomegalovirus exposure and HLA in healthy donors. Both 60 Vbeta primers and 13 Jbeta primers went into the PCR. Generated by immunoSEQ multiplex PCR, the TCRdb table keeps only in-frame clones and is missing some. The sample shows about 170,000 clones, approximately 77% of them seen only once. The specimen sequenced was PBMCs. All receptors derive from a male donor in good health and CMV-seronegative.

The chain uses TRBV18 and TRBJ2-7, with 10 positions matching TRBD2. V shed 2 bases and J 2 bases; nucleotides not matched to a gene: 6. Germline V lookup: CDR1 KGHSH, CDR2 LQKENI. The CDR3 has 16 residues. In DNA form, the CDR3 reads TGTGCCAGCTCACCAATGGCTAGCGGGAGAACCTACGAGCAGTACTTC. It yields the protein CASSPMASGRTYEQYF.

This clone showed up just a few times. The chain uses TRBV19 and TRBJ2-5; D is ambiguous. Germline CDR1 and CDR2: LNHDA and SQIVND (reference sequence). The CDR3 consists of 15 residues. Trimming cost V 5 bases and J 2 bases, with 15 bases left between them. In nucleotides, the CDR3 is TGTGCCAGTAGTTCACAGACGGTCCGGCAAGAGACCCAGTACTTC. This gives the protein CASSSQTVRQETQYF. Complete variable domain (other parts from reference TRBV19 and TRBJ2-5): DGGITQSPKYLFRKEGQNVTLSCEQNLNHDAMYWYRQDPGQGLRLIYYSQIVNDFQKGDIAEGYSVSREKKESFPLTVTSAQKNPTAFYLCASSSQTVRQETQYFGPGTRLLVL.

This clone was recorded only once. J is TRBJ2-1 and V is TRBV27, with D possibly being TRBD1 (6 bases). The CDR3 is 16 residues long. CDR1 and CDR2 (germline): MNHEY, SMNVEV (reference sequence). Trimming pared 6 bases from V and 7 bases from J, leaving 22 bases between. Here the CDR3 DNA reads TGTGCCAGCAGCTCAAAACACAGGGTGACGGGGAATGAGCAGTTCTTC. It specifies CASSSKHRVTGNEQFF.

V is TRBV7-9 and J is TRBJ1-5, with unresolved D. Germline-derived CDR1 and CDR2 are SEHNR and FQNEAQ (reference sequence). This CDR3 comprises 12 residues. Trimming took 4 bases from V and 3 from J, leaving 4 bases between them. The CDR3 is CASSYTNQPQHF. The CDR3 DNA is TGTGCCAGCAGCTACACCAATCAGCCCCAGCATTTT.

This rearrangement joins TRBV10-3 to TRBJ2-5, with a tentative D call TRBD2 (5 bases). The germline gives CDR1 ENHRY, CDR2 SYGVKD. The CDR3 loop spans 13 amino acids. V was trimmed by 4 bases and J by 0 bases, leaving 6 bases between them. The CDR3 DNA reads as TGTGCCATCAGTGCGGGATACCAAGAGACCCAGTACTTC. As protein: CAISAGYQETQYF.

The chain employs TRBV5-4 and TRBJ1-6; tentatively, D is TRBD1 (6 bases). V gave up 4 bases and J gave up 7 bases, with 9 bases separating them. Germline values: CDR1 SGHNT, CDR2 YYREEE (reference sequence). The CDR3 contains 13 residues. The CDR3 DNA reads TGTGCCAGCAGCACGGACAGAAATTCACCCCTCCACTTT. This codes for CASSTDRNSPLHF.

V usage is TRBV19 and J usage is TRBJ1-2; 7 nucleotides match TRBD1. The CDR3 runs to 15 residues. CDR1 is LNHDA, CDR2 SQIVND, per germline (reference sequence). The ends lost 3 bases at V and 1 base at J; junction bases unmatched: 5. Here the CDR3 DNA reads TGTGCCAGTAGTATGGGACAGTCAAATAACTATGGCTACACCTTC. Encoded protein: CASSMGQSNNYGYTF. Full variable domain (outside the CDR3, taken from reference TRBV19 and TRBJ1-2): DGGITQSPKYLFRKEGQNVTLSCEQNLNHDAMYWYRQDPGQGLRLIYYSQIVNDFQKGDIAEGYSVSREKKESFPLTVTSAQKNPTAFYLCASSMGQSNNYGYTFGSGTRLTVV.

This CDR3 is CASRPTALTYEQYF. DNA for the CDR3: TGTGCCAGCAGGCCGACAGCGTTAACCTACGAGCAGTACTTC. The chain employs TRBV27 and TRBJ2-5; a weak D match, TRBD1 (5 bases). The better agreement between TRBJ2-7 and the DNA end casts doubt on the J call. There are 14 residues in the CDR3. Looked up from germline, CDR1 is MNHEY and CDR2 is SMNVEV (reference sequence).

CDR3 in amino acids: CASSLRAGARGYTF. Here the CDR3 DNA reads TGTGCCAGCAGCTTAAGAGCGGGGGCGCGTGGCTACACCTTC. The chain uses TRBV7-2 and TRBJ1-2, with a possible D match to TRBD1 (6 bases). Germline CDR1 and CDR2: SGHTA and FQGNSA. The length of the CDR3 is 14 residues. The V and J ends lost 2 bases and 7 bases respectively, with 14 bases between them.

This clone showed up just a few times. The J gene is TRBJ1-1, the V gene TRBV4-1; maybe TRBD1 (5 bases). This CDR3 comprises 18 residues. CDR1 is MGHRA, CDR2 YSYEKL, per germline. The V end lost 2 bases, the J end lost 3 bases, and 22 bases lay between the germline ends. CDR3 region: CASSQFISTDMRYTEAFF. CDR3 in DNA: TGCGCCAGCAGCCAATTCATTTCGACGGACATGAGGTACACTGAAGCTTTCTTT.

The gene calls are TRBV18 and TRBJ2-7; 13 bases fit TRBD2. This CDR3 has 16 amino acids. CDR1 is KGHSH and CDR2 is LQKENI in the germline V gene. V lost 4 bases, J lost 3 bases, and 6 bases stayed unmatched. The CDR3 DNA is TGTGCCAGCTCACAGGGACTAGCGGGGCTTATCTACGAGCAGTACTTC. Its translation: CASSQGLAGLIYEQYF.

This chain uses TRBV7-2 with TRBJ1-2; TRBD1 might be the D (6 bases). Germline V gives CDR1 SGHTA, CDR2 FQGNSA. The length of the CDR3 is 14 residues. V gave up 6 bases and J gave up 3 bases, with 14 bases separating them. The CDR3: CASRVRGLHYGYTF. CDR3 sequence (DNA): TGTGCCAGCAGGGTCAGGGGCCTTCACTATGGCTACACCTTC.

This clone was found once. The chain couples TRBV10-3 to TRBJ2-1; TRBD2 aligns across 11 bases. The germline V gene has CDR1 ENHRY and CDR2 SYGVKD. Trimming took 2 bases from V and 9 from J; bases not matched to a gene: 9. The CDR3 is 16 residues long. CDR3 nucleotides: TGTGCCATCAGTGAGACGATTAGCGGGAGGGCCAGTGAGCAGTTCTTC. Its protein is CAISETISGRASEQFF.

DNA for the CDR3: TGTGCCTGGAGTGGGCCATTTAACACTGAAGCTTTCTTT. Encoded protein: CAWSGPFNTEAFF. The J gene is TRBJ1-1, the V gene TRBV30, with D unclear. Germline CDR1 GTSNPN, CDR2 SVGIG (reference sequence). Trimming pared 1 base from V and 2 bases from J, leaving 8 bases between. This CDR3 is built from 13 residues. Using reference TRBV30 and TRBJ1-1 for the parts outside the CDR3, the full variable domain is SQTIHQWPATLVQPVGSPLSLECTVEGTSNPNLYWYRQAAGRGLQLLFYSVGIGQISSEVPQNLSASRPQDRQFILSSKKLLLSDSGFYLCAWSGPFNTEAFFGQGTRLTVV.

V is TRBV7-8 and J is TRBJ1-6, with D uncertain. This CDR3 is built from 12 residues. Germline loops: CDR1 SGHVS, CDR2 FQNEAQ. V shed 3 bases and J shed 9 bases, with 6 bases lying between them. The CDR3 DNA follows: TGTGCCAGCAGCTTTAGTAGTTCACCCCTCCACTTT. This gives the protein CASSFSSSPLHF.

J is TRBJ2-2 and V is TRBV28, with TRBD1 identical over 7 bases. Losses at the gene ends were 2 bases for V and 1 base for J; bases not matched to a gene: 7. The CDR3 consists of 17 residues. Per the germline V gene, CDR1 is MDHEN and CDR2 is SYDVKM. CDR3 sequence: CASSLPSGTVNTGELFF. CDR3 in DNA: TGTGCCAGCAGTTTACCCTCCGGGACAGTGAACACCGGGGAGCTGTTTTTT.

Comments on this clone: An end of the junction differs from the germline gene, which may be a read error. This chain links TRBV7-9 with TRBJ1-2, with 8 bases fitting TRBD1. The CDR3 runs to 16 residues. The germline V gene encodes CDR1 SEHNR and CDR2 FQNEAQ (reference sequence). The CDR3: CSSSLALGQDLDGYTF. The DNA of the CDR3 is TGTTCCAGCAGCTTAGCGTTGGGACAGGACTTAGATGGCTACACCTTC.

This clone appeared a few times. The chain has TRBV6-1 and TRBJ2-1; D is unclear. Deletions cut 7 bases from V and 6 bases from J, with 10 bases between. Germline V gene data show CDR1 as MNHNS and CDR2 as SASEGT. CDR3 size: 12 residues. The CDR3 region is CASTVPINEQFF. The CDR3 DNA is TGTGCCAGCACGGTCCCCATCAATGAGCAGTTCTTC.

This sequence joins TRBV5-1 and TRBJ1-4; maybe TRBD1 (5 bases). The CDR3 sequence is 17 residues long. The V and J ends lost 0 bases and 3 bases respectively, with 15 bases between them. Germline V CDR1 and CDR2: SGHRS, YFSETQ. CDR3 DNA sequence: TGCGCCAGCAGCTTGGGTGGTAGCAGGGTTTCTAATGAAAAACTGTTTTTT. Its translation is CASSLGGSRVSNEKLFF.